Each of the 22 T cell receptor beta chains below was sequenced from the same sample in a study of cytomegalovirus exposure and HLA in healthy donors. PCR used 60 Vbeta primers and 13 Jbeta primers. Produced via immunoSEQ multiplex PCR; TCRdb's table is partial and in-frame only. The table records about 140,000 clones, 65% to 80% of them present only once. Material: PBMCs. These receptors originate from a man aged 35 to 55 in good health and CMV-seropositive.

V and J are TRBV25-1 and TRBJ2-7, with unresolved D. CDR1 is MGHDK, CDR2 SYGVNS, per germline. The V end lost 6 bases, the J end lost 0 bases, and 6 bases lay between the germline ends. The CDR3 loop spans 12 amino acids. The CDR3 sequence is CASRDISYEQYF. CDR3 nucleotides: TGTGCCAGCAGAGACATCTCCTACGAGCAGTACTTC.

The chain carries TRBV4-2 and TRBJ1-5; D gene ambiguous. The CDR3 runs to 12 residues. Germline V lookup: CDR1 LGHNA, CDR2 YNFKEQ. The V end was cut by 1 base, the J end by 9 bases, with 7 bases between. This chain's CDR3 is CASSQGSWPQHF. In DNA, the CDR3 is TGTGCCAGCAGCCAAGGTTCATGGCCCCAGCATTTT.

V gene TRBV28 combines with J gene TRBJ1-2, with TRBD1 matching over 8 bases. Looked up from germline, CDR1 is MDHEN and CDR2 is SYDVKM. With V trimmed by 8 bases and J by 6 bases, 11 bases remained unmatched. This CDR3 spans 14 amino acids. DNA of the CDR3: TGTGCCAGCTGCAATCCAGGGGGCCACGATGGCTACACCTTC. Amino acid sequence: CASCNPGGHDGYTF.

This chain links TRBV18 with TRBJ1-5; 10 bases align to TRBD1. V trimming: 3 bases; J trimming: 4 bases; junction bases outside the gene matches: 6. The CDR3 loop spans 16 amino acids. CDR1 and CDR2 from the germline V gene are KGHSH and LQKENI. CDR3 coding DNA: TGTGCCAGCTCACCCCAGACAGGGGGCTCGAATCAGCCCCAGCATTTT. This encodes CASSPQTGGSNQPQHF.

The CDR3 here is CASSSTGGSNQPQHF. CDR3 nucleotide sequence: TGCGCCAGCAGCTCCACAGGGGGGAGCAATCAGCCCCAGCATTTT. The rearrangement joins TRBV5-1 to TRBJ1-5; 8 bases map to TRBD1. Looked up from germline, CDR1 is SGHRS and CDR2 is YFSETQ. The CDR3 runs to 15 residues. Trimming cost V 3 bases and J 1 base; bases outside gene matches: 3.

This chain connects TRBV2 to TRBJ2-1; weak D call: TRBD1 (5 bases). Looked up from germline, CDR1 is SNHLY and CDR2 is FYNNEI. With 3 bases removed from V and 0 bases from J, the gap between germline ends came to 12 bases. There are 16 residues in the CDR3. The CDR3 loop reads CASSDPSRVSYNEQFF. DNA for the CDR3: TGTGCCAGCAGTGACCCAAGCAGGGTCTCCTACAATGAGCAGTTCTTC.

The V call is TRBV7-2, the J call TRBJ1-2; D is possibly TRBD1 (5 bases). CDR1 is SGHTA and CDR2 is FQGNSA in the germline V gene. V was shortened by 1 base and J by 3 bases, with 12 bases between the two germline ends. The CDR3 covers 15 residues. This CDR3 is CASSLDAGRDYGYTF. The DNA for the CDR3 is TGTGCCAGCAGCTTAGATGCGGGGCGGGACTATGGCTACACCTTC. Full variable domain (missing parts from reference TRBV7-2 and TRBJ1-2): GAGVSQSPSNKVTEKGKDVELRCDPISGHTALYWYRQSLGQGLEFLIYFQGNSAPDKSGLPSDRFSAERTGGSVSTLTIQRTQQEDSAVYLCASSLDAGRDYGYTFGSGTRLTVV.

The gene calls are TRBV5-6 and TRBJ2-3, with 11 bases matching TRBD2. V was pared by 4 bases and J by 2 bases, with 15 bases of the junction left unmatched. Germline CDR1 and CDR2: SGHDT and YYEEEE. The CDR3 is made up of 19 amino acids. The CDR3 nucleotides read TGTGCCAGCAGCGAACCGTCCGGGACTAGCGGTTATTACACAGATACGCAGTATTTT. It is translated as CASSEPSGTSGYYTDTQYF.

The rearrangement joins TRBV5-1 to TRBJ1-2; D uncertain. There are 14 residues in the CDR3. V was pared by 4 bases and J by 2 bases, with 12 bases between. Per the germline V gene, CDR1 is SGHRS and CDR2 is YFSETQ. CDR3 protein: CASSPGSLNYGYTF. CDR3 DNA: TGCGCCAGCAGCCCCGGGTCTCTAAACTATGGCTACACCTTC. The variable domain in full, with the rest retrieved from reference TRBV5-1 and TRBJ1-2, is KAGVTQTPRYLIKTRGQQVTLSCSPISGHRSVSWYQQTPGQGLQFLFEYFSETQRNKGNFPGRFSGRQFSNSRSEMNVSTLELGDSALYLCASSPGSLNYGYTFGSGTRLTVV.

The J gene is TRBJ2-5, the V gene TRBV6-1; D possibly corresponds to TRBD2 (7 bases). The CDR3 has 18 residues. The V end was cut by 0 bases, the J end by 5 bases, with 22 bases between. Germline CDR1 and CDR2: MNHNS and SASEGT. In DNA, the CDR3 is TGTGCCAGCAGTGAAGCGCTGTCGGGGGGCGGATTATGGGAGACCCAGTACTTC. This gives the protein CASSEALSGGGLWETQYF.

The chain uses TRBV4-2 and TRBJ2-7; D is unclear. Trimming removed 0 bases at V and 2 bases at J, with 8 bases between. CDR1 and CDR2 from the germline V gene are LGHNA and YNFKEQ. The CDR3 has 14 amino acids. The CDR3 reads CASSQEFQTYEQYF. In DNA, the CDR3 is TGTGCCAGCAGCCAAGAGTTCCAGACCTACGAGCAGTACTTC.

The chain has TRBV5-1 and TRBJ1-1; D is ambiguous. The CDR3 has 11 amino acids. V was trimmed by 0 bases and J by 6 bases, leaving 3 bases between them. The germline CDR1 and CDR2 sequences are SGHRS and YFSETQ. Here the CDR3 DNA reads TGCGCCAGCAGCTTGGGGCCTGAAGCTTTCTTT. Its protein product is CASSLGPEAFF. The entire variable domain, with the rest obtained from reference TRBV5-1 and TRBJ1-1, is as follows: KAGVTQTPRYLIKTRGQQVTLSCSPISGHRSVSWYQQTPGQGLQFLFEYFSETQRNKGNFPGRFSGRQFSNSRSEMNVSTLELGDSALYLCASSLGPEAFFGQGTRLTVV.

This clone has only a few counts. V and J are TRBV27 and TRBJ2-1; 8 bases match TRBD2. The germline gives CDR1 MNHEY, CDR2 SMNVEV (reference sequence). This CDR3 has 18 amino acids. V shed 6 bases and J 1 base; nucleotides not matched to a gene: 14. The CDR3 sequence: CASSQRTSRGQSYNEQFF. Here the CDR3 DNA reads TGTGCCAGCAGCCAACGGACTAGCCGAGGGCAGTCCTACAATGAGCAGTTCTTC.

The chain couples TRBV11-1 to TRBJ2-3; D possibly corresponds to TRBD2 (5 bases). The V end was cut by 3 bases, the J end by 0 bases, with 7 bases between. From germline, CDR1 is SGHAT and CDR2 FQDESV (reference sequence). This CDR3 comprises 14 residues. The CDR3 loop reads CASSLDFSTDTQYF. CDR3 DNA sequence: TGTGCCAGCAGCTTGGACTTTAGCACAGATACGCAGTATTTT.

The gene calls are TRBV29-1 and TRBJ1-5; 9 positions agree with TRBD1. The CDR3 has 14 residues. Germline CDR1 reads SQVTM; CDR2 reads ANQGSEA. V lost 6 bases to trimming and J lost 3 bases; unmatched junction nucleotides: 6. CDR3 in amino acids: CSVGQGRLNQPQHF. The CDR3 bases are TGCAGCGTCGGACAGGGGCGCCTCAATCAGCCCCAGCATTTT.

This clone was seen a few times. One end of the junction is discordant with germline, which a read error may explain. This same CDR3 is encoded by further DNA sequences in the sample. The chain recombines TRBV4-1 with TRBJ1-1, with D perhaps TRBD1 (5 bases). Germline V gene sequence: CDR1 MGHRA, CDR2 YSYEKL. The CDR3 extends over 15 amino acids. The CDR3, as DNA: TGCGCCAGCAGCCAAGATTTCGGCAGGGTAACTGAGGCTTTCTTT. Translation gives CASSQDFGRVTEAFF.

CDR3 loop: CASSDRLSNQPQHF. The CDR3 DNA sequence: TGTGCCAGCAGCGACAGGCTAAGCAATCAGCCCCAGCATTTT. V is TRBV2 and J is TRBJ1-5, with a possible D match to TRBD1 (6 bases). The V gene's germline CDR1 is SNHLY and CDR2 FYNNEI. The CDR3 totals 14 residues. Trimming pared 6 bases from V and 1 base from J, leaving 10 bases between.

The chain links TRBV30 to TRBJ2-7; 14 bases align to TRBD2. Germline CDR1 and CDR2: GTSNPN and SVGIG (reference sequence). The length of the CDR3 is 21 residues. V shed 1 base, J shed 0 bases, and the junction held 17 bases outside the gene matches. The CDR3: CAWSAPTHTTSGRESSYEQYF. CDR3 nucleotides: TGTGCCTGGAGTGCCCCCACGCATACGACTAGCGGGAGGGAGAGCTCCTACGAGCAGTACTTC. The full variable domain, rest sourced from reference TRBV30 and TRBJ2-7, is SQTIHQWPATLVQPVGSPLSLECTVEGTSNPNLYWYRQAAGRGLQLLFYSVGIGQISSEVPQNLSASRPQDRQFILSSKKLLLSDSGFYLCAWSAPTHTTSGRESSYEQYFGPGTRLTVT.

This chain joins TRBV7-3 and TRBJ2-3, with 11 bases that match TRBD2. The junction had 10 bases not matched to a gene; V was cut back by 5 bases and J by 6 bases. CDR3 length: 16 residues. CDR1 is SGHTA, CDR2 FQGTGA, per germline. CDR3 nucleotides: TGTGCCAGCAGCCCCCAACTAGCGGGAGTTAGTGATACGCAGTATTTT. The encoded protein is CASSPQLAGVSDTQYF.

Note on this clone: Other DNA sequences from this sample encode an identical CDR3 as well. This chain links TRBV9 with TRBJ2-3; tentatively, D is TRBD2 (6 bases). Per germline, CDR1 SGDLS and CDR2 YYNGEE. The CDR3 has 18 residues. V was clipped by 1 base and J by 1 base, with 19 bases between them. In nucleotides, the CDR3 is TGTGCCAGCAGCGTACCCAGCGGGCCCAGCATTGGCACAGATACGCAGTATTTT. As protein: CASSVPSGPSIGTDTQYF.

V is TRBV7-9 and J is TRBJ2-5; 7 positions agree with TRBD1. V gave up 6 bases and J gave up 2 bases; unmatched junction bases: 3. CDR3 size: 13 residues. Germline CDR1 and CDR2: SEHNR and FQNEAQ (reference sequence). The CDR3: CASRGTEQETQYF. The CDR3, as DNA: TGTGCCAGCAGGGGGACAGAGCAAGAGACCCAGTACTTC.

This rearrangement joins TRBV15 to TRBJ2-7; D is unresolved. The germline V and J ends were trimmed by 0 bases and 6 bases, with 9 bases remaining between them. Germline V gene sequence: CDR1 LNHNV, CDR2 YYDKDF (reference sequence). The CDR3 covers 13 residues. CDR3 in DNA: TGTGCCACCAGCAGAGATATGATGGCCGAGCAGTACTTC. This sequence encodes CATSRDMMAEQYF.